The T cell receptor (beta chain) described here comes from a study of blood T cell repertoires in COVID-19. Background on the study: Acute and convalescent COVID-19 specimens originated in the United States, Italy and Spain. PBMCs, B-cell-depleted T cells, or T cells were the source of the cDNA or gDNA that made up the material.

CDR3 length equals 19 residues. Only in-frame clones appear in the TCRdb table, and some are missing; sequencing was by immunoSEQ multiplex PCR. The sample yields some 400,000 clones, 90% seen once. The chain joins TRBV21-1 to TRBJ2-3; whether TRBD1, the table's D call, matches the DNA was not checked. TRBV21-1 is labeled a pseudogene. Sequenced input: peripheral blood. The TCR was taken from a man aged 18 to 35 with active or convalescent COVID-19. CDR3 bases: TGTGCCAGCAGCAACCGGGACAGGGGAACCATAAAGAGGGGGTATACGCAGTATTTT. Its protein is CASSNRDRGTIKRGYTQYF.